This passage covers 18 T cell receptor beta chains from one sample sequenced in a study of control samples from healthy donors and cancer patients (dated by TCRdb to between 2020 and 2021). Library construction relied on the immunoSEQ multiplex PCR assay. TCRdb mirrors the immuneACCESS table, restricted to in-frame sequences. Some clones are absent from its copies; in checked studies, under half trace to an unresolved V gene, and the reason for the others is unknown. This sample lists around 170,000 clones; around nine tenths were detected once. Of the sample, 0.68% falls within the top ten clones. The sequencing input was blood. The receptor source for this set is a woman younger than 45 in good health.

This rearrangement joins TRBV12-3 or TRBV12-4 to TRBJ2-7; no definite D call. The V gene lost 5 bases and the J gene lost 4 bases, with 6 bases spanning the gap. This CDR3 is built from 11 residues. The CDR3 spells CASSNGYEQYF. CDR3 coding DNA: TGTGCCAGCAGTAACGGGTACGAGCAGTACTTC.

The rearrangement joins TRBV19 to TRBJ2-2; 9 bases map to TRBD1. This CDR3 contains 15 residues. The ends lost 6 bases at V and 0 bases at J; junction bases unmatched: 2. Germline CDR1 reads LNHDA; CDR2 reads SQIVND (reference sequence). This chain's CDR3 is CASRRDRANTGELFF. In DNA, the CDR3 is TGTGCCAGTAGGAGGGACAGGGCGAACACCGGGGAGCTGTTTTTT.

The CDR3 loop reads CASSIGGLAGFYEQYF. CDR3 coding DNA: TGTGCCAGTAGTATAGGAGGACTAGCGGGATTCTACGAGCAGTACTTC. The chain is built from TRBV19 and TRBJ2-7, with TRBD2 identical over 12 bases. Germline V gene data show CDR1 as LNHDA and CDR2 as SQIVND (reference sequence). The CDR3 sequence is 16 residues long. V lost 1 base to trimming and J lost 3 bases; unmatched junction nucleotides: 4.

This chain joins TRBV5-4 and TRBJ2-2; D is uncertain. The CDR3 has 18 residues. The germline V gene encodes CDR1 SGHNT and CDR2 YYREEE (reference sequence). Between the trimmed V and J ends, which lost 4 bases and 4 bases, there was a span of 23 bases. CDR3: CASSPSFGSDRGTGELFF. The CDR3 DNA follows: TGTGCCAGCAGCCCCTCTTTTGGGTCTGACCGAGGCACCGGGGAGCTGTTTTTT. The whole variable domain, remainder taken from reference TRBV5-4 and TRBJ2-2, is ETGVTQSPTHLIKTRGQQVTLRCSSQSGHNTVSWYQQALGQGPQFIFQYYREEENGRGNFPPRFSGLQFPNYSSELNVNALELDDSALYLCASSPSFGSDRGTGELFFGEGSRLTVL.

The V call is TRBV5-8, the J call TRBJ1-5; D is undetermined. This CDR3 has 15 amino acids. Trimming removed 3 bases from V and 3 bases from J, with 13 bases in between. CDR1 and CDR2 from the germline V gene are SGHTS and YDEGEE. The CDR3 coding sequence is TGTGCCAGCAGCTGGGCCGGGGTCCTCAATCAGCCCCAGCATTTT. Encoded protein: CASSWAGVLNQPQHF.

The rearrangement links TRBV20-1 to TRBJ2-2; D possibly corresponds to TRBD2 (5 bases). CDR1 and CDR2 (germline): DFQATT, SNEGSKA (reference sequence). This CDR3 is built from 14 residues. Between the trimmed V and J ends, which lost 3 bases and 3 bases, there was a span of 11 bases. The CDR3 reads CSASGGLHTGELFF. The CDR3 DNA sequence: TGCAGTGCTAGTGGAGGACTGCACACCGGGGAGCTGTTTTTT.

The V gene is TRBV7-9, the J gene TRBJ1-1, with D uncertain. The CDR3 is made up of 13 amino acids. Trimming left V 5 bases short and J 4 bases short, with 11 bases between. The germline CDR1 and CDR2 sequences are SEHNR and FQNEAQ (reference sequence). The CDR3 bases are TGTGCCAGCAGCCCCCCCCTGCTCACTGAAGCTTTCTTT. It codes for CASSPPLLTEAFF.

V is TRBV25-1 and J is TRBJ2-2, with 13 bases fitting TRBD2. V was pared by 4 bases and J by 1 base, with 3 bases of the junction left unmatched. Germline assignment: CDR1 MGHDK and CDR2 SYGVNS. The CDR3 is 17 residues long. CDR3 residues: CASSGLAGGRNTGELFF. The DNA for the CDR3 is TGTGCCAGCAGTGGACTAGCGGGAGGCCGGAACACCGGGGAGCTGTTTTTT. The variable domain in full, with the rest retrieved from reference TRBV25-1 and TRBJ2-2, is EADIYQTPRYLVIGTGKKITLECSQTMGHDKMYWYQQDPGMELHLIHYSYGVNSTEKGDLSSESTVSRIRTEHFPLTLESARPSHTSQYLCASSGLAGGRNTGELFFGEGSRLTVL.

The rearrangement links TRBV7-9 to TRBJ1-5; D is possibly TRBD1 (5 bases). The germline V gene encodes CDR1 SEHNR and CDR2 FQNEAQ (reference sequence). V was trimmed by 3 bases and J by 2 bases, leaving 11 bases between them. The CDR3 spans 15 residues. The CDR3 DNA sequence: TGTGCCAGCAGCTTTGGTGTGACAGGCAATCAGCCCCAGCATTTT. Residues: CASSFGVTGNQPQHF.

V is TRBV13 and J is TRBJ1-2; tentative D call: TRBD1 (5 bases). The CDR3 covers 13 residues. The V end lost 1 base, the J end lost 2 bases, and 5 bases lay between the germline ends. Germline loops: CDR1 PRHDT, CDR2 FYEKMQ (reference sequence). CDR3 coding DNA: TGTGCCAGCAGCTTAGCAGGGAACTATGGCTACACCTTC. This sequence encodes CASSLAGNYGYTF.

This chain links TRBV6-1 with TRBJ2-7; D call uncertain. Trimming pared 3 bases from V and 4 bases from J, leaving 7 bases between. CDR3 size: 12 residues. Per the germline V gene, CDR1 is MNHNS and CDR2 is SASEGT. The CDR3 loop is CASSEGGYEQYF. The CDR3 DNA reads as TGTGCCAGCAGTGAGGGCGGATACGAGCAGTACTTC.

This chain connects TRBV7-2 to TRBJ2-7; TRBD2 aligns across 7 bases. The CDR3 contains 14 residues. Germline lookup yields CDR1 SGHTA and CDR2 FQGNSA. Germline trimming cut 10 bases from V and 3 bases from J; bases unmatched to any gene: 12. Written as DNA, the CDR3 is TGTGCCACCCGTAGGGGAGGGGACGTCTACGAGCAGTACTTC. Encoded protein: CATRRGGDVYEQYF.

The chain joins TRBV10-3 to TRBJ1-6; a possible D gene is TRBD1 (6 bases). Germline values: CDR1 ENHRY, CDR2 SYGVKD. V was trimmed by 10 bases and J by 7 bases, leaving 17 bases between them. The CDR3 length is 14 residues. The CDR3 region is CATVSGTRNSPLHF. In DNA form, the CDR3 reads TGTGCCACCGTAAGTGGGACAAGAAATTCACCCCTCCACTTT.

The chain couples TRBV4-1 to TRBJ2-2, with D possibly TRBD1 on 6 matching bases. The CDR3 spans 22 residues. Deletions cut 0 bases from V and 0 bases from J, with 26 bases between. The V gene's germline CDR1 is MGHRA and CDR2 YSYEKL. The CDR3 bases are TGCGCCAGCAGCCAAGATCCCCTCCGGGGAACAGGGAAGTTTACGAACACCGGGGAGCTGTTTTTT. Translating it yields CASSQDPLRGTGKFTNTGELFF.

The CDR3 loop is CASSPGRGNYGYTF. The CDR3 bases are TGTGCCAGCAGTCCGGGGAGAGGCAACTATGGCTACACCTTC. The rearrangement joins TRBV27 to TRBJ1-2; no firm D call. Trimming left V 5 bases short and J 2 bases short, with 12 bases between. CDR1 MNHEY and CDR2 SMNVEV come from the germline V gene (reference sequence). This CDR3 contains 14 residues.

The chain uses TRBV9 and TRBJ1-1; D call uncertain. The V and J ends lost 0 bases and 3 bases respectively, with 6 bases between them. Germline CDR1 is SGDLS and CDR2 is YYNGEE. The CDR3 is made up of 13 amino acids. CDR3 residues: CASSVGGYTEAFF. The CDR3 nucleotides are TGTGCCAGCAGCGTAGGGGGTTACACTGAAGCTTTCTTT.

The V and J genes are TRBV6-6 and TRBJ1-1; TRBD1 agrees at 11 bases. The CDR3 length is 15 residues. Per germline, CDR1 MNHNY and CDR2 SVGAGI (reference sequence). Germline trimming cut 10 bases from V and 1 base from J; bases unmatched to any gene: 8. Here the CDR3 reads CATGQGASGNTEAFF. The CDR3 nucleotides are TGTGCCACAGGACAGGGGGCATCAGGGAACACTGAAGCTTTCTTT.

The CDR3 bases are TGTGCCAGCAGCTTTGGACTAGCGGGAACAGATACGCAGTATTTT. This sequence encodes CASSFGLAGTDTQYF. This chain connects TRBV7-9 to TRBJ2-3; 12 positions match TRBD2. The V and J ends lost 3 bases and 3 bases, in that order; junction bases with no gene match: 1. The CDR3 has 15 amino acids. Germline assignment: CDR1 SEHNR and CDR2 FQNEAQ (reference sequence).